This TCR beta chain appears in the sequencing data of a study of OX40 agonist ivuxolimab in advanced cancers. Generated by immunoSEQ multiplex PCR, the TCRdb table keeps only in-frame clones and is missing some. This repertoire shows around 86,000 clones, approximately 90% found once; its top ten account for 0.3% to 0.45%. The CDR3 is 14 residues long. The germline V gene encodes CDR1 ENHRY and CDR2 SYGVKD. The V end was cut by 10 bases, the J end by 0 bases, with 15 bases between. The chain combines TRBV10-3 with TRBJ2-5, with D maybe TRBD1 (6 bases). This TCR came from an adult with an advanced solid tumor such as melanoma, head and neck, liver or kidney cancer. Specimen: CD4+ or CD8+ T cells sorted from blood, collected in a trial of the OX40 agonist ivuxolimab. The CDR3 spells CATKYGTNQETQYF. For the CDR3, the DNA is TGTGCCACTAAATACGGGACAAACCAAGAGACCCAGTACTTC.